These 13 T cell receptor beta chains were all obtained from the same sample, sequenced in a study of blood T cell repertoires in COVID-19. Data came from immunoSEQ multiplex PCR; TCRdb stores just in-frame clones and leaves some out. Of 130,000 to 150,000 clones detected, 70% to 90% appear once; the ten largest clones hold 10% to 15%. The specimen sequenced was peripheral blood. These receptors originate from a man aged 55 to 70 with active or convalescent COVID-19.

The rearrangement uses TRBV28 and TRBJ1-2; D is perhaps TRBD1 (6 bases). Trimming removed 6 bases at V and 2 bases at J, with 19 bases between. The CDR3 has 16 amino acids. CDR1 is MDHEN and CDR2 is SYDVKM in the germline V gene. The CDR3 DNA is TGTGCCAGCAGATACCCCCGGGGAGGGGGAAACTATGGCTACACCTTC. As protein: CASRYPRGGGNYGYTF.

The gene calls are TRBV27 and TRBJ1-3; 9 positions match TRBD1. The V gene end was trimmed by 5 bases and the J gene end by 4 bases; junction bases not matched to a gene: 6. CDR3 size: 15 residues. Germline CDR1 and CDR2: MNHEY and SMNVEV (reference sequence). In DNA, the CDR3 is TGTGCCAGCAGTCTGGGGACAGGGCAGGGAAACACCATATATTTT. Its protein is CASSLGTGQGNTIYF.

CDR3 nucleotide sequence: TGTGCCACCAGTGATTTTTCGACTAGCGGGGGCGAGACCCAGTACTTC. It encodes CATSDFSTSGGETQYF. The V and J genes are TRBV24-1 and TRBJ2-5; the match to TRBD2 covers 12 bases. Looked up from germline, CDR1 is KGHDR and CDR2 is SFDVKD. The CDR3 is 16 residues long. With 1 base clipped from V and 5 bases from J, the junction kept 4 bases outside the gene matches.

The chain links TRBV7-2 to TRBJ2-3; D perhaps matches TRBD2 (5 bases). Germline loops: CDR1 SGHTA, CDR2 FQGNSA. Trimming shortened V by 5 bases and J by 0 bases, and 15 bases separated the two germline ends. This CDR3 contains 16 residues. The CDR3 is CASSPLAGTSTDTQYF. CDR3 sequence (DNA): TGTGCCAGCAGCCCATTGGCGGGCACAAGCACAGATACGCAGTATTTT.

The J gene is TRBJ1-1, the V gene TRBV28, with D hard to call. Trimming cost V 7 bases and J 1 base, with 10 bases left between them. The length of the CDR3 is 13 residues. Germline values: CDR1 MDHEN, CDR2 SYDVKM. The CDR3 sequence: CASTLRANTEAFF. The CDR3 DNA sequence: TGTGCCAGCACCCTGCGGGCGAACACTGAAGCTTTCTTT. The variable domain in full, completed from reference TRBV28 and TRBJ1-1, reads DVKVTQSSRYLVKRTGEKVFLECVQDMDHENMFWYRQDPGLGLRLIYFSYDVKMKEKGDIPEGYSVSREKKERFSLILESASTNQTSMYLCASTLRANTEAFFGQGTRLTVV.

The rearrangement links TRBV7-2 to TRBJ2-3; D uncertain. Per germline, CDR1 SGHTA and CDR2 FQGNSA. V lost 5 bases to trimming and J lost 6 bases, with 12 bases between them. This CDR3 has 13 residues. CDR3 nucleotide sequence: TGTGCCAGCAGCCCCATCGTGCGGGATACGCAGTATTTT. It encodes CASSPIVRDTQYF.

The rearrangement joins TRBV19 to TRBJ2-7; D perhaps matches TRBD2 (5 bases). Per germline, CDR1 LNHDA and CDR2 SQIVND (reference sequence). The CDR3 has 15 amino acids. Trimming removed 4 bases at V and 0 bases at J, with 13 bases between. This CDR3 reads CASSTQAVSSYEQYF. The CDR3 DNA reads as TGTGCCAGTAGTACCCAAGCGGTAAGCTCCTACGAGCAGTACTTC.

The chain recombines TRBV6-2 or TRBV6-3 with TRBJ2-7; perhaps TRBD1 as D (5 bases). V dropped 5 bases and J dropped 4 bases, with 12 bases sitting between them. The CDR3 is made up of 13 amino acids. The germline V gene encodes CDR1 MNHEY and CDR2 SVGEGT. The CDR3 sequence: CASSKNKGYEQYF. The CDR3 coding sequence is TGTGCCAGCAGTAAAAACAAGGGGTACGAGCAGTACTTC.

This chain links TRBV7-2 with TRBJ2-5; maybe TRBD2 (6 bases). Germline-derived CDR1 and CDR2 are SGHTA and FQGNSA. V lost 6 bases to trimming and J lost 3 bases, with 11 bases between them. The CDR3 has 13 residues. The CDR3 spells CASSGDLKETQYF. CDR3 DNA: TGTGCCAGCAGTGGGGACTTGAAAGAGACCCAGTACTTC.

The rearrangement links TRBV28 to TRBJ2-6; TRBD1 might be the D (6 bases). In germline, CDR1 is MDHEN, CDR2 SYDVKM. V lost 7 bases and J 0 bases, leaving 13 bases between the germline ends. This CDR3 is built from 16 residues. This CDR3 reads CASNRGRYSGANVLTF. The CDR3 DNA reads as TGTGCCAGCAATAGGGGGAGATACTCTGGGGCCAACGTCCTGACTTTC.

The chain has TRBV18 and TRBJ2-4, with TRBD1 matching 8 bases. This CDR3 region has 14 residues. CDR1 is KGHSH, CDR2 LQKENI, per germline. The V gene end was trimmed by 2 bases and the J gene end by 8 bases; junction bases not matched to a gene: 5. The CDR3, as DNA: TGTGCCAGCTCACCATCACAGGGGGGAGACATTCAGTACTTC. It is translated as CASSPSQGGDIQYF.

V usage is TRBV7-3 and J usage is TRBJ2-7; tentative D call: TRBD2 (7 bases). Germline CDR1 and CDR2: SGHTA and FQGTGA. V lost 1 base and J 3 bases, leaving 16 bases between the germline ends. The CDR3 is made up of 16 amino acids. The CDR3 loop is CASSLRGGPGIYEQYF. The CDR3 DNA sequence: TGTGCCAGCAGCTTAAGGGGGGGCCCTGGGATCTACGAGCAGTACTTC.

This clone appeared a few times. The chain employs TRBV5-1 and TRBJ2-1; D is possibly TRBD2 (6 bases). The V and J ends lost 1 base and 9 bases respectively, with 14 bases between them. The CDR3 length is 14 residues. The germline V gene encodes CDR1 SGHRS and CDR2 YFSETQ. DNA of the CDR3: TGCGCCAGCAGCTTGAGAAGCGGGTGGGCTGAGCAGTTCTTC. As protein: CASSLRSGWAEQFF.